The source of this T cell receptor beta chain is a study of vaccination and CD4 T cells after COVID-19. Study information: The post-COVID sampling time was a median about 13 weeks after diagnosis, ranging from 35 to 161. The authors gave control cultures a CEFX pool, an HIV-1 Nef pool, or no peptide. Whole-study findings and limits: Convalescent patients showed a median approximately 83% of reactive clones that were seen only post-vaccination.

To note about this clonotype: Its specificity is unknown.

Researchers used the Oncomine TCR Beta short-read assay to sequence DNA from cultured CD4+ T cells. TCRdb processed the PCR reads anew with MiXCR; each CDR3 protein has one entry. The sample records 8,000 to 10,000 distinct CDR3 sequences, approximately 71% being singletons. Treatment of the sample: roughly 10-day PBMC culture with coronavirus spike peptide pools or control peptides (ViraFEST assay). In the ViraFEST assay, peptide-pool expansion preceded TCR sequencing of expanded clonotypes. Germline-derived CDR1 and CDR2 are SGHNT and YENEEA. With V trimmed by 5 bases and J by 2 bases, 3 bases remained unmatched. CDR3 length equals 15 residues.

This receptor was obtained from a human donor who had recovered from COVID-19. This chain links TRBV11-3 with TRBJ2-7; 13 bases are a match to TRBD2. The sample consisted of CD4+ T cells from blood, cultured in vitro, taken before SARS-CoV-2 vaccination. This CDR3 is CASSPGTSGTYEQYF. For the CDR3, the DNA is TGTGCCAGCAGCCCCGGGACTAGCGGGACCTACGAGCAGTACTTC.